The clone carrying this T cell receptor (beta chain) turned up a few times. The CDR3 runs to 13 residues. V trimming: 3 bases; J trimming: 9 bases; junction bases outside the gene matches: 9. Germline lookup yields CDR1 DFQATT and CDR2 SNEGSKA (reference sequence). Authors' processing steps: Reference gene primer amplification yielded estimated nucleated cell counts. Sequencing was performed with immunoSEQ multiplex PCR; in TCRdb, only in-frame clones are kept and a portion is missing. V, J and clone size derive from that table, while D and trimming were established from the DNA sequence. The sample includes roughly 250,000 clones, approximately 84% of them seen just once. These data come from a study of blood T cell repertoires in COVID-19. The overall study: Collection of acute and convalescent COVID-19 samples took place in the United States, Italy and Spain. The cDNA or gDNA used as material had been derived from T cells, B-cell-depleted T cells, or PBMCs.

The gene calls are TRBV20-1 and TRBJ2-7; 9 nucleotides agree with TRBD2. This clonotype was sampled from a man aged 50-59 years with active or convalescent COVID-19. Sequencing input: peripheral blood. CDR3 in amino acids: CSASTSSGVGQYF. The CDR3 DNA reads TGCAGTGCTAGTACTTCTAGCGGGGTGGGGCAGTACTTC.